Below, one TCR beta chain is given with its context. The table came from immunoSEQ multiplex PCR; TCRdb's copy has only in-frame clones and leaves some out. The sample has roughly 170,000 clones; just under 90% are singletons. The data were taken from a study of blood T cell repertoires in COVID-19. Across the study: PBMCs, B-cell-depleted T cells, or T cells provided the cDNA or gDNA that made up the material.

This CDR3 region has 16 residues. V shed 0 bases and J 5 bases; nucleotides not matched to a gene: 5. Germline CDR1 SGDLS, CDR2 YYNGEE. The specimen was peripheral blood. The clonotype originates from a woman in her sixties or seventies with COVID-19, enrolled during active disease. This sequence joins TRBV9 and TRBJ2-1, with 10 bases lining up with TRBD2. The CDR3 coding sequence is TGTGCCAGCAGCGTAGGTCCAGCGGGAGGGCACAATGAGCAGTTCTTC. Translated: CASSVGPAGGHNEQFF.